This T cell receptor beta chain was profiled in a study of blood T cell repertoires in COVID-19. Study-level background: Sources were T cells, B-cell-depleted T cells, or PBMCs; the material itself was cDNA or gDNA.

The CDR3 is made up of 12 amino acids. Trimming took off 10 bases at V and 3 bases at J, with 7 bases between the two ends. CDR1 is MNHEY and CDR2 is SVGAGI in the germline V gene. Here immunoSEQ multiplex PCR was the method, and the copy in TCRdb shows in-frame clones only, minus some. The data show 130,000 to 150,000 clones, about nine tenths seen once. The origin of this receptor is a human donor in a cohort sampled during active COVID-19. The sample comprised peripheral blood. The V and J genes are TRBV6-5 and TRBJ1-6, with D unresolved. Here the CDR3 DNA reads TGTGCCACCCGTAGCTATAATTCACCCCTCCACTTT. It specifies CATRSYNSPLHF.